The 8 T cell receptor beta chains below were found in one sample sequenced in a study of T cell clones after liver transplantation. The table came from immunoSEQ multiplex PCR; TCRdb's copy has only in-frame clones and leaves some out. Seen here are around 120,000 clones, over 75% observed once, and the top ten hold more than 0.8%. The sequenced sample was CD4+ T cells from blood, obtained 12 months after liver transplant. The receptor source for this set is a human patient who received a liver transplant. Some T cells may arise from the graft donor.

This clone was recorded only once. The chain employs TRBV19 and TRBJ2-1, with D perhaps TRBD2 (6 bases). V gave up 0 bases and J gave up 5 bases, with 11 bases separating them. The CDR3 runs to 15 residues. CDR1 is LNHDA, CDR2 SQIVND, per germline (reference sequence). Here the CDR3 reads CASSIEGSGDNEQFF. The CDR3, as DNA: TGTGCCAGTAGTATAGAGGGTAGCGGAGACAATGAGCAGTTCTTC.

The rearrangement links TRBV9 to TRBJ1-1, with a possible D match to TRBD1 (6 bases). V lost 4 bases, J lost 4 bases, and 14 bases lay in between. The CDR3 has 14 amino acids. Germline-derived CDR1 and CDR2 are SGDLS and YYNGEE. The CDR3 sequence: CASSSGAQVTEAFF. CDR3 DNA sequence: TGTGCCAGCAGCTCAGGGGCCCAGGTCACTGAAGCTTTCTTT.

The chain uses TRBV7-2 and TRBJ2-2; maybe TRBD2 (5 bases). The CDR3 is made up of 12 amino acids. The germline gives CDR1 SGHTA, CDR2 FQGNSA. The V gene lost 1 base and the J gene lost 9 bases, with 6 bases spanning the gap. The CDR3 DNA reads as TGTGCCAGCAGCTTAGTCGGGAGGGAGCTGTTTTTT. This encodes CASSLVGRELFF.

V usage is TRBV5-6 and J usage is TRBJ2-6; tentatively, D is TRBD1 or TRBD2 (6 bases each). This CDR3 comprises 15 residues. V dropped 6 bases and J dropped 3 bases, with 13 bases sitting between them. The germline CDR1 and CDR2 sequences are SGHDT and YYEEEE. The CDR3 coding sequence is TGTGCCAGCACCCCGGGGGCGGGTGGGGCCAACGTCCTGACTTTC. As protein: CASTPGAGGANVLTF.

To note about this clone: Other nucleotide sequences in the sample specify the same CDR3. The chain is built from TRBV5-1 and TRBJ2-3, with D perhaps TRBD2 (5 bases). Germline-derived CDR1 and CDR2 are SGHRS and YFSETQ. V dropped 4 bases and J dropped 6 bases, with 9 bases sitting between them. The CDR3 has 12 amino acids. The DNA of the CDR3 is TGCGCCAGCAGCCTGGCGGGTGATACGCAGTATTTT. This gives the protein CASSLAGDTQYF. Using reference TRBV5-1 and TRBJ2-3 for the parts outside the CDR3, the full variable domain is KAGVTQTPRYLIKTRGQQVTLSCSPISGHRSVSWYQQTPGQGLQFLFEYFSETQRNKGNFPGRFSGRQFSNSRSEMNVSTLELGDSALYLCASSLAGDTQYFGPGTRLTVL.

This rearrangement joins TRBV21-1 to TRBJ2-7; TRBD2, the table's D call, was not compared with the DNA. TRBV21-1 is deemed a pseudogene. The CDR3 has 15 residues. CDR3 sequence (DNA): TGTGCCAGCAGGAGGACTAGTCGAATCTCCTACGAGCAGTACTTC. It is translated as CASRRTSRISYEQYF.

This clone was recorded once. The chain links TRBV30 to TRBJ1-5; 7 bases line up with TRBD1. The CDR3 extends over 15 amino acids. Trimming cost V 2 bases and J 6 bases; bases outside gene matches: 10. CDR1 is GTSNPN and CDR2 is SVGIG in the germline V gene (reference sequence). The CDR3 region is CAWSSGQGVIQPQHF. The CDR3 DNA follows: TGTGCCTGGAGTTCGGGGCAGGGGGTGATTCAGCCCCAGCATTTT.

This chain's CDR3 is CASSVLGLAGGTDTQYF. The CDR3 DNA reads as TGTGCCAGCAGTGTTCTGGGACTAGCGGGAGGCACAGATACGCAGTATTTT. The chain has TRBV9 and TRBJ2-3, with 14 bases lining up with TRBD2. Germline CDR1 reads SGDLS; CDR2 reads YYNGEE. This CDR3 has 17 residues. The junction had 6 bases not matched to a gene; V was cut back by 5 bases and J by 1 base.